The clone carrying this TCR beta chain appeared many times. The source of the sample is a study of regulatory T cells in long-lasting Graves disease. TCR beta libraries were built with iRepertoire HTBI primers and Arm-PCR of CDR3 regions. One entry per CDR3 protein, called by TCRdb with MiXCR from the multiplex PCR reads. The sample holds some 500,000 distinct CDR3 sequences, about 14% seen once. CDR1 is SGHRS and CDR2 is YFSETQ in the germline V gene. The CDR3 runs to 15 residues. Trimming left V 0 bases short and J 4 bases short, with 11 bases between. Time point defined: newly diagnosed GD, antithyroid drugs for less than 3 months. The TCR library used RNA extracted from PBMCs. All patients originated from an endocrinology department located in Xi'an, China. Separately, the same data were catalogued under a study of T cells in Graves' hyperthyroidism and ophthalmopathy.

Sequenced material: peripheral blood mononuclear cells (PBMCs), taken at new diagnosis, from a patient treated with antithyroid drugs. The TCR sequence derives from a man under 40 with Graves disease. The J gene is TRBJ1-5, the V gene TRBV5-1, with a tentative D call TRBD1 (5 bases). CDR3 nucleotides: TGCGCCAGCAGCTTGGATACCAGGGAGAATCAGCCCCAGCATTTT. Amino acid sequence: CASSLDTRENQPQHF.